Shown below are 31 T cell receptor beta chains from a single sample sequenced in a study of T-cell reconstitution after alpha-beta-depleted transplantation in children. The authors prepared the TCRbeta library with unique molecular identifiers. TCRdb fed the PCR reads into MiXCR, producing one record per CDR3 protein. The table lists 110,000 or so distinct CDR3 sequences, about 6.4% of them singletons, with approximately 25% in the top ten. Sequencing used PBMCs, mostly from graft donor cells, obtained 360 days after TCRalphabeta/CD19-depleted stem cell transplant. The origin of the receptors is a male patient aged 2 to 9 who had a stem cell transplant for acute lymphoblastic leukemia, so the T cells may come from the graft donor.

This chain links TRBV3-1 with TRBJ2-7; possible D gene TRBD2, 6 bases. V dropped 6 bases and J dropped 0 bases, with 9 bases sitting between them. The CDR3 spans 13 residues. Per the germline V gene, CDR1 is LGHDT and CDR2 is YNNKEL (reference sequence). The CDR3 DNA reads TGTGCCAGCAGAGGACTAACCTCCTACGAGCAGTACTTC. It is translated as CASRGLTSYEQYF.

This clonotype has a count of ten or more. The gene calls are TRBV29-1 and TRBJ1-1; D might be TRBD1 (5 bases). The CDR3 sequence is 11 residues long. Germline V gene data show CDR1 as SQVTM and CDR2 as ANQGSEA. V was shortened by 6 bases and J by 5 bases, with 10 bases between the two germline ends. The DNA of the CDR3 is TGCAGCGTCCGGGACGGAACTGAAGCTTTCTTT. This translates into CSVRDGTEAFF.

V is TRBV7-9 and J is TRBJ2-3; D gene unclear. V was trimmed by 5 bases and J by 7 bases, leaving 16 bases between them. Germline-derived CDR1 and CDR2 are SEHNR and FQNEAQ (reference sequence). This CDR3 contains 14 residues. CDR3: CASSPARRLHTQYF. DNA for the CDR3: TGTGCCAGCAGCCCAGCTCGCAGGCTACATACGCAGTATTTT.

This clonotype was counted many times. The chain links TRBV6-5 to TRBJ2-3; 12 bases are a match to TRBD2. The germline V gene has CDR1 MNHEY and CDR2 SVGAGI. The CDR3 has 16 amino acids. J was trimmed by 5 bases and V by 2 bases; bases with no gene match: 5. CDR3 nucleotide sequence: TGTGCCAGCAGTTACCGACTAGCGGGGGCGGAAGATACGCAGTATTTT. This encodes CASSYRLAGAEDTQYF.

The V gene is TRBV6-5, the J gene TRBJ2-7; unclear D gene. The CDR3 covers 13 residues. The V end lost 2 bases, the J end lost 5 bases, and 10 bases lay between the germline ends. Per germline, CDR1 MNHEY and CDR2 SVGAGI. The CDR3 region has the DNA TGTGCCAGCAGTTACACCCCAGTCCACGAGCAGTACTTC. Residues: CASSYTPVHEQYF.

This clonotype came up many times. This chain joins TRBV10-3 and TRBJ2-3; D might be TRBD1 (6 bases). Trimming stripped 4 bases from V and 5 bases from J, with 10 bases between. Germline V gives CDR1 ENHRY, CDR2 SYGVKD. This CDR3 is 13 amino acids long. The CDR3 region has the DNA TGTGCCATCAGTGTGAGACAGGTAGATACGCAGTATTTT. Translation gives CAISVRQVDTQYF.

V is TRBV7-9 and J is TRBJ2-7; 9 bases line up with TRBD2. The CDR3 is made up of 15 amino acids. CDR1 is SEHNR and CDR2 is FQNEAQ in the germline V gene (reference sequence). V lost 5 bases to trimming and J lost 6 bases; unmatched junction nucleotides: 11. The CDR3 sequence is CASSPGAGGPREQYF. As DNA, the CDR3 is TGTGCCAGCAGCCCGGGGGCGGGGGGGCCGCGCGAGCAGTACTTC.

This clonotype was picked up many times. The chain has TRBV7-8 and TRBJ1-1, with a tentative D call TRBD1 (5 bases). Germline assignment: CDR1 SGHVS and CDR2 FQNEAQ. Trimming pared 1 base from V and 11 bases from J, leaving 11 bases between. This CDR3 has 12 residues. The CDR3 reads CASSLGRVGAFF. CDR3 coding DNA: TGTGCCAGCAGCTTAGGCAGGGTAGGGGCTTTCTTT.

This clonotype was seen at least ten times. The DNA of the CDR3 is TGTGCCAGCAGCCAAGAAAGGGTGAACACTGAAGCTTTCTTT. Its protein is CASSQERVNTEAFF. J is TRBJ1-1 and V is TRBV4-2, with D hard to call. V was trimmed by 0 bases and J by 0 bases, leaving 5 bases between them. Germline lookup yields CDR1 LGHNA and CDR2 YNFKEQ. The CDR3 is 14 amino acids.

V is TRBV20-1 and J is TRBJ2-3; D may be TRBD1 (5 bases). V was trimmed by 8 bases and J by 9 bases, leaving 27 bases between them. The CDR3 sequence is 15 residues long. From germline, CDR1 is DFQATT and CDR2 SNEGSKA (reference sequence). The CDR3 bases are TGCAGTTGGGGCCTGCAAAAGGGCCTCAGAGGCACGCAGTATTTT. Its translation: CSWGLQKGLRGTQYF.

V gene TRBV4-3 combines with J gene TRBJ1-2; a possible D gene is TRBD1 (5 bases). The CDR3 contains 14 residues. V lost 0 bases to trimming and J lost 7 bases, with 12 bases between them. CDR1 LGHNA and CDR2 YSLEER come from the germline V gene. The CDR3, as DNA: TGCGCCAGCAGCCAAGATCGGGCAGGGTTTGGCTACACCTTC. Translated: CASSQDRAGFGYTF.

The chain uses TRBV4-2 and TRBJ2-7, with 8 nucleotides matching TRBD2. This CDR3 contains 16 residues. Germline loops: CDR1 LGHNA, CDR2 YNFKEQ. The V and J ends lost 4 bases and 2 bases, in that order; junction bases with no gene match: 10. CDR3 sequence reads: CASSRVSGGATYEQYF. The CDR3 nucleotides read TGTGCCAGCAGCCGAGTATCGGGGGGGGCCACCTACGAGCAGTACTTC.

This clonotype was counted only a few times. The gene calls are TRBV25-1 and TRBJ1-6; 10 positions agree with TRBD1. The V gene's germline CDR1 is MGHDK and CDR2 SYGVNS. With V trimmed by 1 base and J by 8 bases, 2 bases remained unmatched. The CDR3 loop spans 15 amino acids. CDR3 coding DNA: TGTGCCAGCAGTGAATGGACAGGGGGACATTCACCCCTCCACTTT. Amino acids: CASSEWTGGHSPLHF.

In this sample, this clonotype turned up many times. This chain joins TRBV25-1 and TRBJ2-3, with TRBD2 matching over 12 bases. CDR3 length: 15 residues. Germline CDR1 and CDR2: MGHDK and SYGVNS. After removal of 3 bases from V and 5 bases from J, the junction contained 3 bases not matched to a gene. CDR3 coding DNA: TGTGCCAGCAGTGACCTAGCGGGGGGGCGAGATACGCAGTATTTT. It codes for CASSDLAGGRDTQYF.

The sample holds many counts of this clonotype. This chain joins TRBV7-8 and TRBJ1-1; D gene ambiguous. Germline V gene data show CDR1 as SGHVS and CDR2 as FQNEAQ. This CDR3 contains 15 residues. Trimming took 2 bases from V and 1 from J, leaving 11 bases between them. The CDR3 reads CASSLPTATNTEAFF. The DNA for the CDR3 is TGTGCCAGCAGCTTACCGACTGCAACGAACACTGAAGCTTTCTTT.

The chain recombines TRBV24-1 with TRBJ2-5, with 12 nucleotides matching TRBD2. The ends lost 3 bases at V and 5 bases at J; junction bases unmatched: 9. The CDR3 consists of 17 residues. Germline loops: CDR1 KGHDR, CDR2 SFDVKD. This chain's CDR3 is CATSDILAGGLMETQYF. The CDR3 DNA reads TGTGCCACCAGTGATATACTAGCGGGAGGTTTAATGGAGACCCAGTACTTC.

The rearrangement links TRBV27 to TRBJ2-1, with 9 bases aligning to TRBD2. Germline V gives CDR1 MNHEY, CDR2 SMNVEV (reference sequence). With 8 bases clipped from V and 5 bases from J, the junction kept 4 bases outside the gene matches. This CDR3 region has 13 residues. The CDR3 nucleotides are TGTGCCAGCCGGACTAGCGAAAACAATGAGCAGTTCTTC. Its translation: CASRTSENNEQFF.

The chain couples TRBV20-1 to TRBJ2-5, with D maybe TRBD1 (5 bases). V dropped 3 bases and J dropped 4 bases, with 21 bases sitting between them. Germline V CDR1 and CDR2: DFQATT, SNEGSKA (reference sequence). The CDR3 has 16 amino acids. CDR3 nucleotides: TGCAGTGCTAGTGGAAGCCCCAGGGCGAAGGGAGAGACCCAGTACTTC. This sequence encodes CSASGSPRAKGETQYF.

The chain uses TRBV7-2 and TRBJ2-7; 7 bases fit TRBD2. With V trimmed by 2 bases and J by 3 bases, 4 bases remained unmatched. CDR3 length: 14 residues. The germline V gene encodes CDR1 SGHTA and CDR2 FQGNSA. CDR3 protein: CASSLRLADYEQYF. CDR3 sequence (DNA): TGTGCCAGCAGCTTAAGGCTAGCGGACTACGAGCAGTACTTC.

The rearrangement uses TRBV29-1 and TRBJ1-2; 7 bases line up with TRBD1. The CDR3 has 12 residues. With 6 bases clipped from V and 3 bases from J, the junction kept 4 bases outside the gene matches. The germline gives CDR1 SQVTM, CDR2 ANQGSEA. CDR3 DNA: TGCAGCGTCCCACAGGGGTACTATGGCTACACCTTC. The encoded protein is CSVPQGYYGYTF.

This clonotype came up many times. The chain couples TRBV5-1 to TRBJ1-1; D is unclear. The CDR3 length is 15 residues. Germline V gives CDR1 SGHRS, CDR2 YFSETQ. Trimming left V 2 bases short and J 3 bases short, with 14 bases between. Here the CDR3 DNA reads TGCGCCAGCAGCTTCCCCGTCGCGCGGGACACTGAAGCTTTCTTT. Protein: CASSFPVARDTEAFF.

This clonotype was seen repeatedly, ten times or more. The CDR3 sequence is CSGEENYGYTF. In DNA, the CDR3 is TGCAGTGGGGAGGAAAACTATGGCTACACCTTC. The gene calls are TRBV29-1 and TRBJ1-2; no clear D. This CDR3 has 11 amino acids. The germline V gene encodes CDR1 SQVTM and CDR2 ANQGSEA.

The rearrangement uses TRBV7-9 and TRBJ2-7; 8 nucleotides line up with TRBD2. This CDR3 is 16 amino acids long. Germline V gene sequence: CDR1 SEHNR, CDR2 FQNEAQ (reference sequence). Trimming took 4 bases from V and 3 from J; bases not matched to a gene: 11. The CDR3, as DNA: TGTGCCAGCAGCTCCTCGGGGGGGGCTTTTTACTACGAGCAGTACTTC. Translated: CASSSSGGAFYYEQYF.

This clonotype was recorded many times. V usage is TRBV5-1 and J usage is TRBJ2-1; D unclear. The V gene's germline CDR1 is SGHRS and CDR2 YFSETQ. The CDR3 sequence is 13 residues long. V shed 3 bases and J shed 2 bases, with 6 bases lying between them. The CDR3 reads CASSSTAYNEQFF. For the CDR3, the DNA is TGCGCCAGCAGCTCGACGGCCTACAATGAGCAGTTCTTC.

This clonotype was seen a handful of times. This rearrangement joins TRBV5-6 to TRBJ1-1; D is possibly TRBD1 (5 bases). This CDR3 comprises 16 residues. Deletions cut 2 bases from V and 7 bases from J, with 21 bases between. The germline V gene has CDR1 SGHDT and CDR2 YYEEEE. The CDR3 nucleotides are TGTGCCAGCAGCTTCAGGGAATACGCTATAGCGGGTGAAGCTTTCTTT. Translated: CASSFREYAIAGEAFF.

The rearrangement joins TRBV27 to TRBJ2-2, with D maybe TRBD1 (5 bases). The CDR3 runs 15 residues. Trimming removed 5 bases at V and 3 bases at J, with 13 bases between. CDR1 and CDR2 (germline): MNHEY, SMNVEV (reference sequence). CDR3 loop: CASSPLLGDTGELFF. In DNA, the CDR3 is TGTGCCAGCAGTCCACTATTAGGGGACACCGGGGAGCTGTTTTTT.

The chain uses TRBV13 and TRBJ2-6, with unresolved D. Trimming shortened V by 0 bases and J by 0 bases, and 3 bases separated the two germline ends. The CDR3 totals 15 residues. Germline CDR1 PRHDT, CDR2 FYEKMQ (reference sequence). This CDR3 reads CASSLGVSGANVLTF. As DNA, the CDR3 is TGTGCCAGCAGCTTAGGTGTCTCTGGGGCCAACGTCCTGACTTTC.

The V gene is TRBV11-1, the J gene TRBJ2-2; tentatively, D is TRBD2 (6 bases). Between the trimmed V and J ends, which lost 5 bases and 0 bases, there was a span of 19 bases. CDR1 and CDR2 from the germline V gene are SGHAT and FQDESV (reference sequence). The CDR3 length is 18 residues. CDR3 in DNA: TGTGCCAGCAGCGCAGGGTGGGACTCGAGGACGAACACCGGGGAGCTGTTTTTT. Translating it yields CASSAGWDSRTNTGELFF.

The chain combines TRBV11-3 with TRBJ2-2; D gene unclear. The CDR3 extends over 15 amino acids. The ends were cut back, 4 bases at V and 2 bases at J, with 11 bases in the middle. Germline lookup yields CDR1 SGHNT and CDR2 YENEEA. Here the CDR3 reads CASSSRTENTGELFF. The CDR3, as DNA: TGTGCCAGCAGCTCCAGGACGGAAAACACCGGGGAGCTGTTTTTT.

In its sample, this clonotype was seen many times. This sequence joins TRBV7-9 and TRBJ2-1; 8 nucleotides match TRBD2. The CDR3 contains 12 residues. With 1 base clipped from V and 15 bases from J, the junction kept 5 bases outside the gene matches. CDR1 and CDR2 from the germline V gene are SEHNR and FQNEAQ (reference sequence). CDR3 protein: CASSLVGTSLFF. In nucleotides, the CDR3 is TGTGCCAGCAGCTTAGTAGGGACTAGTCTGTTCTTC.

This clonotype was seen only a few times. The rearrangement joins TRBV20-1 to TRBJ1-5, with TRBD1 identical over 11 bases. The CDR3 has 17 amino acids. Germline V gene data show CDR1 as DFQATT and CDR2 as SNEGSKA (reference sequence). V trimming: 6 bases; J trimming: 4 bases; junction bases outside the gene matches: 14. The CDR3 loop reads CSARIGQGALENQPQHF. DNA of the CDR3: TGCAGTGCCAGAATCGGACAGGGGGCCCTAGAGAATCAGCCCCAGCATTTT.